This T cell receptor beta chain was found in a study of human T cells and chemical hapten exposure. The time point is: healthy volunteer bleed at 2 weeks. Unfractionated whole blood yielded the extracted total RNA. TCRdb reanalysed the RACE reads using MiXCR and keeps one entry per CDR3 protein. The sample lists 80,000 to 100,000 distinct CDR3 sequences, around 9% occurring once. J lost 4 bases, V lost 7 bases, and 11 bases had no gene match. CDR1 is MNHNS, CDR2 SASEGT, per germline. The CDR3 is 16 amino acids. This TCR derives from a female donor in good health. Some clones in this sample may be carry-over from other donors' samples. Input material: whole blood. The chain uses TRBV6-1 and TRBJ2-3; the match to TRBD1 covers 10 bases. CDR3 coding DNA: TGTGCCAGCACCAGACAGGGGGCGGACGGGGCAGATACGCAGTATTTT. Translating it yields CASTRQGADGADTQYF.